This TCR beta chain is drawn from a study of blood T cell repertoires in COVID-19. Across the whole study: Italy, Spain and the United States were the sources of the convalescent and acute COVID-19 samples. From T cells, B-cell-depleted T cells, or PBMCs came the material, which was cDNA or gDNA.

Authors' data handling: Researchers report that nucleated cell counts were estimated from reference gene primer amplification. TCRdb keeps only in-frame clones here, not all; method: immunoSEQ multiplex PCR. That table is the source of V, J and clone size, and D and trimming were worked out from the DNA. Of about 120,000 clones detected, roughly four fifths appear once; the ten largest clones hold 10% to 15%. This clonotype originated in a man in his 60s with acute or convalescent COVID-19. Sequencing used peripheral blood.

CDR3 region: CASSFELSSYNEQFF. The CDR3 coding sequence is TGTGCCAGCAGCTTTGAGCTTAGCTCCTACAATGAGCAGTTCTTC. The V gene is TRBV7-3, the J gene TRBJ2-1; D is ambiguous. Deletions cut 3 bases from V and 0 bases from J, with 9 bases between. CDR3 size: 15 residues. The V gene's germline CDR1 is SGHTA and CDR2 FQGTGA.